A single T cell receptor (beta chain) is shown here with its context. Its specificity is unknown. The table came from immunoSEQ multiplex PCR; TCRdb's copy has only in-frame clones and leaves some out. The profile shows 9,500 to 15,000 clones, roughly 84% of them singletons. Patients all relapsed after autologous stem cell transplantation, and there was variation in brentuximab vedotin exposure. Magnetic negative selection was used to purify CD4+ T cells from PBMCs that had been thawed. The sample belongs to a study of PD-1 blockade in classical Hodgkin lymphoma. On the study more broadly: Patients were administered nivolumab (3 mg/kg intravenously) every 2 weeks.

Findings and limits, study-wide: Complete responders' diversity at baseline resembled that of newly diagnosed patients. Possibly reflecting disease activity or prior therapy, repertoire differences have causes that remain undefined.

Germline V gives CDR1 SGHTS, CDR2 YDEGEE. The trim removed 4 bases at V and 3 bases at J, leaving 7 bases unmatched. This CDR3 has 14 amino acids. The gene calls are TRBV5-8 and TRBJ2-7; 7 bases line up with TRBD1. The source was CD4+ T cells from blood, collected at baseline. This clonotype was obtained from a human donor with classical Hodgkin lymphoma. The CDR3 loop is CASSARQGFYEQYF. The CDR3 DNA is TGTGCCAGCAGCGCTCGACAGGGATTCTACGAGCAGTACTTC.